These 6 T cell receptor beta chains originate from one sample sequenced in a study of blood T cell repertoires in COVID-19. TCRdb keeps only in-frame clones here, not all; method: immunoSEQ multiplex PCR. The sample records fewer than 50,000 clones, about 88% being singletons. Specimen: peripheral blood. The receptors originated from a man in his sixties or seventies with active COVID-19.

The genes are TRBV7-2 and TRBJ2-7; D perhaps matches TRBD1 (5 bases). The germline V gene encodes CDR1 SGHTA and CDR2 FQGNSA. The V end was cut by 3 bases, the J end by 4 bases, with 16 bases between. The CDR3 is 15 residues long. The CDR3 DNA reads TGTGCCAGCAGCTTTCAAAGGGGCATTTTATACGAGCAGTACTTC. Protein product: CASSFQRGILYEQYF.

This rearrangement joins TRBV7-2 to TRBJ2-7, with 10 bases aligning to TRBD1. Germline V gene lookup returns CDR1 SGHTA and CDR2 FQGNSA. The CDR3 contains 15 residues. With 1 base clipped from V and 5 bases from J, the junction kept 5 bases outside the gene matches. The CDR3, as DNA: TGTGCCAGCAGCTTAGGTTGGGACAGGGGTAACGAGCAGTACTTC. Protein sequence: CASSLGWDRGNEQYF.

There are a few counts of this clone. The chain links TRBV11-2 to TRBJ1-5; TRBD1 matches at 7 bases. Germline V gene lookup returns CDR1 SGHAT and CDR2 FQNNGV. V lost 5 bases and J lost 5; bases outside the gene matches: 3. The CDR3 is 13 amino acids. The CDR3 spells CASSVGTDQPQHF. CDR3 nucleotides: TGTGCCAGCAGCGTCGGGACAGATCAGCCCCAGCATTTT.

V usage is TRBV7-9 and J usage is TRBJ2-5, with 7 bases matching TRBD1. CDR1 and CDR2 from the germline V gene are SEHNR and FQNEAQ (reference sequence). V dropped 1 base and J dropped 2; count of bases not matched to a gene: 1. The CDR3 length is 14 residues. The CDR3 protein is CASSLGGQQETQYF. CDR3 DNA: TGTGCCAGCAGCTTAGGGGGACAGCAAGAGACCCAGTACTTC.

This clone was detected only a few times. The rearrangement joins TRBV27 to TRBJ1-1; 7 bases line up with TRBD1. V shed 4 bases, J shed 5 bases, and the junction held 7 bases outside the gene matches. CDR1 and CDR2 from the germline V gene are MNHEY and SMNVEV (reference sequence). The CDR3 spans 14 residues. The CDR3 region has the DNA TGTGCCAGCAGTTCCCCAGGGGGAAGAACTGAAGCTTTCTTT. Its protein product is CASSSPGGRTEAFF.

The chain couples TRBV6-2 or TRBV6-3 to TRBJ2-1, with a tentative D call TRBD2 (5 bases). This CDR3 region has 16 residues. Trimming stripped 5 bases from V and 3 bases from J, with 17 bases between. Germline CDR1 MNHEY, CDR2 SVGEGT. The CDR3 region is CASSARSGTYYNEQFF. The DNA of the CDR3 is TGTGCCAGCAGTGCTCGGTCGGGAACATACTACAATGAGCAGTTCTTC.